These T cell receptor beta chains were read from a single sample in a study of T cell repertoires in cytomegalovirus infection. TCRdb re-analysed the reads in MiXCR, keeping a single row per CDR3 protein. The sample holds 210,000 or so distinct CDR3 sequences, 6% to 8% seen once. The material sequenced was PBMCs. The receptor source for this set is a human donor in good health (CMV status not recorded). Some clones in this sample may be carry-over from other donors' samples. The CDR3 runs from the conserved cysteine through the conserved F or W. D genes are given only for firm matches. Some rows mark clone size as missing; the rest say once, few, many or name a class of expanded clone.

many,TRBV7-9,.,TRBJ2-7,CASSSPGHLLSYEQYF,TGTGCCAGCAGCTCACCGGGCCATCTTCTCTCCTACGAGCAGTACTTC
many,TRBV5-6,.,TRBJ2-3,CASRSLAGDTQYF,TGTGCCAGCAGAAGCTTGGCGGGTGATACGCAGTATTTT
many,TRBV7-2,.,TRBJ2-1,CASSLRTMGGRSYNEQFF,TGTGCCAGCAGCCTGAGGACTATGGGTGGTAGGTCCTACAATGAGCAGTTCTTC
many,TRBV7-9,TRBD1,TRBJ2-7,CASSWTGVGEQYF,TGTGCCAGCAGCTGGACAGGGGTAGGCGAGCAGTACTTC
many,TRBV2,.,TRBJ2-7,CASSRGASYEQYF,TGTGCCAGCAGCCGGGGGGCGAGCTACGAGCAGTACTTC
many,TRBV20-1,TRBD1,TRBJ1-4,CSARESGGREKLFF,TGCAGTGCTAGAGAATCAGGGGGAAGAGAAAAACTGTTTTTT
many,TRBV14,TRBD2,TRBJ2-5,CASSHGSGGVQETQYF,TGTGCCAGCAGCCACGGCAGCGGGGGGGTTCAAGAGACCCAGTACTTC
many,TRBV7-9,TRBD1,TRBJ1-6,CASSSDRGRGSYNSPLHF,TGTGCCAGCAGCTCGGACAGGGGGAGGGGATCCTATAATTCACCCCTCCACTTT
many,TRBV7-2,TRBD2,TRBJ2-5,CASSLGGGPQETQYF,TGTGCCAGCAGCCTCGGCGGGGGGCCTCAAGAGACCCAGTACTTC
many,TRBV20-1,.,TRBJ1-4,CSARDPGTGNEKLFF,TGCAGTGCTAGAGATCCCGGGACGGGGAATGAAAAACTGTTTTTT
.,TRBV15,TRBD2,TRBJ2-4,CATSRVRAGGPKNIQYF,TGTGCCACCAGCAGAGTCCGAGCGGGGGGGCCCAAAAACATTCAGTACTTC
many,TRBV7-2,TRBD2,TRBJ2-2,CASSPRREAGELFF,TGTGCCAGCAGCCCCCGTCGGGAGGCCGGGGAGCTGTTTTTT
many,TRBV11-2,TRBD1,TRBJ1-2,CASAGGSYGYTF,TGTGCCAGCGCAGGGGGCAGCTATGGCTACACCTTC
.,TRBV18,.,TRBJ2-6,CASSPPPGSSGANVLTF,TGTGCCAGCTCACCGCCACCGGGTTCCTCTGGGGCCAACGTCCTGACTTTC
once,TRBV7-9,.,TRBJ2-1,CASQNRDWGMNEQFF,TGTGCCAGCCAAAACCGGGACTGGGGGATGAATGAGCAGTTCTTC
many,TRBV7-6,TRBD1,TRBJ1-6,CASSLRQGQNSPLHF,TGTGCCAGCAGCTTAAGACAGGGGCAGAATTCACCCCTCCACTTT
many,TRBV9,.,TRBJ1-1,CASSVEPTGGGTEAFF,TGTGCCAGCAGCGTAGAACCGACGGGGGGTGGAACTGAAGCTTTCTTT
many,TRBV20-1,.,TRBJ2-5,CSAPPRGLPPETQYF,TGCAGTGCTCCCCCCCGGGGGCTACCCCCAGAGACCCAGTACTTC
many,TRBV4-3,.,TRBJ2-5,CASSQGVKGLETQYF,TGCGCCAGCAGCCAAGGGGTTAAAGGGCTGGAGACCCAGTACTTC
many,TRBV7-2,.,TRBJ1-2,CASSSLAGDPYGYTF,TGTGCCAGCAGCTCGCTGGCCGGGGATCCCTATGGCTACACCTTC
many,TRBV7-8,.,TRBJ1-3,CASSLAASNTIYF,TGTGCCAGCAGCTTAGCGGCCAGTAACACCATATATTTT
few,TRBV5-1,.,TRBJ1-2,CASSPSPGGYTF,TGCGCCAGCAGCCCATCCCCTGGGGGCTACACCTTC
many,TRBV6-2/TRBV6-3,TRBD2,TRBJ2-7,CASSRATSGSYEQYF,TGTGCCAGCAGCCGAGCGACTAGCGGATCCTACGAGCAGTACTTC
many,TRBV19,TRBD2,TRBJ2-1,CASSIGGLAGSIGDEQFF,TGTGCCAGTAGTATAGGGGGACTAGCGGGGTCCATCGGGGATGAGCAGTTCTTC
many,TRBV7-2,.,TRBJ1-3,CASSLYVGGGSGNTIYF,TGTGCCAGCAGCTTATATGTGGGGGGTGGCTCTGGAAACACCATATATTTT
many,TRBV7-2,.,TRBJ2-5,CASSGRGSEETQYF,TGTGCCAGCAGCGGCCGGGGAAGCGAAGAGACCCAGTACTTC
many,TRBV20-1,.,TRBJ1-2,CSARDRTKPLYGYTF,TGCAGTGCTAGAGATCGGACGAAGCCCCTCTATGGCTACACCTTC
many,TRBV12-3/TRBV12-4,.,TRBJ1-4,CASRLGETNEKLFF,TGTGCCAGCAGGCTCGGGGAAACGAATGAAAAACTGTTTTTT
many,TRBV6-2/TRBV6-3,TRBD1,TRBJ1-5,CASSQDRGHQPQHF,TGTGCCAGCAGCCAGGACAGGGGGCACCAGCCCCAGCATTTT
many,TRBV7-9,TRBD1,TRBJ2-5,CASSQGTEKYQETQYF,TGTGCCAGCAGCCAAGGGACAGAGAAGTACCAAGAGACCCAGTACTTC
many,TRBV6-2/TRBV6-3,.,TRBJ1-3,CASSYAVLGNTIYF,TGTGCCAGCAGTTACGCAGTCCTCGGAAACACCATATATTTT
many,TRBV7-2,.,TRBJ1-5,CASSLPREGQPQHF,TGTGCCAGCAGCTTACCCAGGGAAGGTCAGCCCCAGCATTTT
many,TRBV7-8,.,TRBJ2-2,CASSLLDPNTGELFF,TGTGCCAGCAGCTTATTGGATCCGAACACCGGGGAGCTGTTTTTT
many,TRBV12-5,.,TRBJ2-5,CASGRRGGETQYF,TGTGCTAGTGGTCGAAGGGGAGGAGAGACCCAGTACTTC
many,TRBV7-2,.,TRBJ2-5,CASSSPYQETQYF,TGTGCCAGCAGCTCCCCTTACCAAGAGACCCAGTACTTC
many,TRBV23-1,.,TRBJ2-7,CASSQSWAHEQYF,TGCGCCAGCAGTCAATCGTGGGCCCACGAGCAGTACTTC
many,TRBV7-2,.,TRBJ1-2,CASSPRTVTNYGYTF,TGTGCCAGCAGCCCGAGGACAGTGACTAACTATGGCTACACCTTC
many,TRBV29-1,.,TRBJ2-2,CSVEKGWGTGELFF,TGCAGCGTTGAAAAAGGGTGGGGAACCGGGGAGCTGTTTTTT
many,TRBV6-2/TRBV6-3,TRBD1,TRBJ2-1,CASSYSDRDYNEQFF,TGTGCCAGCAGTTACTCGGACAGGGACTACAATGAGCAGTTCTTC
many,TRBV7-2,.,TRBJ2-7,CASSLAGGDAYEQYF,TGTGCCAGCAGCTTAGCCGGCGGGGACGCCTACGAGCAGTACTTC
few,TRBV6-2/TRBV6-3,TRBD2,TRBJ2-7,CASSSMRGGTKLHSYEQYF,TGTGCCAGCAGTTCTATGCGGGGGGGCACTAAGCTCCACTCCTACGAGCAGTACTTC
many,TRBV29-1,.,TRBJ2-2,CSVGGLDRGNTGELFF,TGCAGCGTTGGGGGCTTAGACAGAGGGAACACCGGGGAGCTGTTTTTT
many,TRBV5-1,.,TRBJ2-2,CASSLDKLSGELFF,TGCGCCAGCAGCTTGGATAAGCTGTCCGGGGAGCTGTTTTTT
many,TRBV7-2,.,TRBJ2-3,CASSRLTGTDTQYF,TGTGCCAGCAGCCGGCTCACAGGGACAGATACGCAGTATTTT
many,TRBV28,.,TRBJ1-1,CASSFYGPNTEAFF,TGTGCCAGCAGTTTTTACGGGCCTAACACTGAAGCTTTCTTT
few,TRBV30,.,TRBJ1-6,CAYRTGLILHF,TGTGCCTATCGAACAGGTTTGATTCTCCACTTT
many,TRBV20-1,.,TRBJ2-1,CSAKDTSHNEQFF,TGCAGTGCAAAGGACACCTCCCACAATGAGCAGTTCTTC
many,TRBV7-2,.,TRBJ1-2,CASSFTTGNYGYTF,TGTGCCAGCAGCTTCACCACAGGGAACTATGGCTACACCTTC
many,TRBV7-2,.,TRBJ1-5,CASSFGSGRNSNQPQHF,TGTGCCAGCAGCTTTGGGTCAGGACGGAATAGCAATCAGCCCCAGCATTTT
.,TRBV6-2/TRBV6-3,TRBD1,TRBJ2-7,CASGTGAVTKQYF,TGTGCCAGCGGAACAGGGGCTGTTACGAAGCAGTACTTC